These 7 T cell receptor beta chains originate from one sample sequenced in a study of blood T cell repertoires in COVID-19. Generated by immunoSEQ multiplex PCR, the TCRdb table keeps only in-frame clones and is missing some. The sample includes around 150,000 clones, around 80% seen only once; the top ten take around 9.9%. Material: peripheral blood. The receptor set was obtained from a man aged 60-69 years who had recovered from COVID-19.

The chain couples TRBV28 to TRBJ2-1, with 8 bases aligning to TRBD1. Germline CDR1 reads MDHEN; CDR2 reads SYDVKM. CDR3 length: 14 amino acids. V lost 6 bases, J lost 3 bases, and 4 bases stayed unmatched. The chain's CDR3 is CASRLDRDYNEQFF. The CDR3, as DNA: TGTGCCAGCAGGTTGGACAGGGACTACAATGAGCAGTTCTTC.

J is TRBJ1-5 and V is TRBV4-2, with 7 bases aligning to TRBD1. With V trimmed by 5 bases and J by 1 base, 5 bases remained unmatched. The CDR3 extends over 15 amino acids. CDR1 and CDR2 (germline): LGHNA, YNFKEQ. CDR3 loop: CASSRWTGSNQPQHF. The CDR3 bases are TGTGCCAGCAGCAGATGGACAGGAAGCAATCAGCCCCAGCATTTT.

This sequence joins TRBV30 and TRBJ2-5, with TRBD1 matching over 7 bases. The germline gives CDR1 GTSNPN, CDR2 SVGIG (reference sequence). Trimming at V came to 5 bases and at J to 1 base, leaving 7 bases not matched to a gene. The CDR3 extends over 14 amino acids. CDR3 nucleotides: TGTGCCTGGGACCCCGGGACAGTCCAAGAGACCCAGTACTTC. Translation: CAWDPGTVQETQYF. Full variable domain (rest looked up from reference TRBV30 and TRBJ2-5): SQTIHQWPATLVQPVGSPLSLECTVEGTSNPNLYWYRQAAGRGLQLLFYSVGIGQISSEVPQNLSASRPQDRQFILSSKKLLLSDSGFYLCAWDPGTVQETQYFGPGTRLLVL.

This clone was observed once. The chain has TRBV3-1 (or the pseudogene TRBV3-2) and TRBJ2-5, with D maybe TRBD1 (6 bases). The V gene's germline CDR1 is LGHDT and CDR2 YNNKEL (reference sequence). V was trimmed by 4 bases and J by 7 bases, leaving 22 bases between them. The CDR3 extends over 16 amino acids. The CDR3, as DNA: TGTGCCAGCAGCCCGATGATCTGGGGGCGCAGTCGGACCCAGTACTTC. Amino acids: CASSPMIWGRSRTQYF.

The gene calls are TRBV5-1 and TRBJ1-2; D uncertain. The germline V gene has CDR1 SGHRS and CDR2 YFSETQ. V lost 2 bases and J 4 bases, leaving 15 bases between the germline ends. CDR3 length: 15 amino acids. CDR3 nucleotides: TGCGCCAGCAGCTTATTCCCAACAGATGGCTATGGCTACACCTTC. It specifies CASSLFPTDGYGYTF.

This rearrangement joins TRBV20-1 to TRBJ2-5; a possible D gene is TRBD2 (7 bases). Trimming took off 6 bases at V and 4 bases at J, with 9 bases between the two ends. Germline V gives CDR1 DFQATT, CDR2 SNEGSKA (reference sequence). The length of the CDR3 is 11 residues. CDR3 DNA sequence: TGCAGTGCGAGGGGGGGAGAGACCCAGTACTTC. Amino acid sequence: CSARGGETQYF.

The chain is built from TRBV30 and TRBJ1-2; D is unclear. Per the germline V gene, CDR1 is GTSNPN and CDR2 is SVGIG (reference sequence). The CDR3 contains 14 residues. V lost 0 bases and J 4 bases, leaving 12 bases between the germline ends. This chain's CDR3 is CAWSVRGYLYGYTF. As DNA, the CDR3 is TGTGCCTGGAGTGTGAGAGGGTATCTCTATGGCTACACCTTC.